This T cell receptor (beta chain) appears in the sequencing data of a study of blood T cell repertoires in COVID-19 (dated by TCRdb to 2018 to 2021). Concerning the study at large: The collaborator samples originated in the United States, Italy and Spain and spanned the acute and convalescent phases of COVID-19. The repertoires were released in a freely available public database intended as a resource for research on the immune response to SARS-CoV-2. Sample metadata almost always included a de-identified subject ID, COVID-19 status, age in years and sex. Subjects who had been exposed to COVID-19, were actively infected with it, or had recovered from it provided the deeply sampled blood TCRbeta repertoires that made up the dataset. The prospective study material was composed of cDNA or gDNA derived from T cells, B-cell-depleted T cells, or PBMCs. Samples were obtained from the ongoing ImmuneRACE study (first 160 participants) and from 1,000 to 1,500 subjects provided by 6 global collaborators. Where available, HLA class I and class II types were obtained from metadata supplied by the sample provider rather than from assay-based typing.

TCRbeta CDR3 regions were amplified from genomic DNA by means of the immunoSEQ Assay, a bias-controlled multiplex PCR. The authors processed their data as follows. Nucleated cell counts per sample were estimated from amplification of reference gene primers within the assay. To quantify the absolute abundance of each unique TCRbeta CDR3 rearrangement, sequence reads were collapsed and filtered. Productive Simpson clonality was computed per sample as the square root of Simpson's diversity index over productive rearrangements. Here the immuneACCESS table is served through TCRdb, limited to in-frame sequences with V and J called. Missing clones are a known gap in these copies; in checked studies unresolved V genes cover under half, and the rest lacks a known reason. V and J calls and clone size are given by that table; D and trimming were obtained from the DNA. The sample contains about 180,000 clones, around 83% of them found a single time. The ten most abundant clones make up 6.5% to 8.5% of the sample.

Comments on this clone: This receptor's antigen is unknown. Within one base of it there is no much larger clone, and no base qualities were kept.

The study at large found these results: The amount of clinical and demographic metadata varied by source and participant and was provided uncurated.

At one collaborating source in Seattle, patients were enrolled during active infection and were followed longitudinally through the course of disease. Whole blood was collected in K2EDTA tubes by collaborating institutions according to the institutions' own protocols. For TCRbeta analysis, collaborator samples were shipped as frozen whole blood, as isolated PBMCs, or as DNA extracted from either sample type. This TCR was sampled from an older woman with COVID-19, enrolled during active disease. What was sequenced was peripheral blood.

DNA sequence: TGTGCCAGCATCCTGACAGCCGAAATGAACACTGAAGCTTTCTTT. It specifies CASILTAEMNTEAFF. The sequence joins TRBV11-2 to TRBJ1-1, with TRBD1 as a weak D call on 5 bases. CDR1 and CDR2 (SGHAT, FQNNGV) derive from the germline V gene. The CDR3 runs 15 amino acids, cysteine and phenylalanine included. Left in the record is the CDR3 DNA by itself, 45 bases read in frame from the first base. Trimming removed 7 bases from V and 0 bases from J, leaving 15 bases between the germline ends. The full variable domain, completed from the reference TRBV11-2 and TRBJ1-1 proteins outside the CDR3, reads EAGVAQSPRYKIIEKRQSVAFWCNPISGHATLYWYQQILGQGPKLLIQFQNNGVVDDSQLPKDRFSAERLKGVDSTLKIQPAKLEDSAVYLCASILTAEMNTEAFFGQGTRLTVV.